The 15 T cell receptor beta chains below were found in one sample sequenced in a study of TIL therapy for anti-PD-1-resistant metastatic lung cancer. Sequencing used immunoSEQ v3. Some clones are missing from TCRdb's copy, which holds only in-frame ones; the method was immunoSEQ multiplex PCR. The table includes 12,000 or so clones, about 54% detected once. Time point denoted: pre-treatment sample, taken before nivolumab and TIL therapy. The tumor samples were excised metastases, mostly pleural nodules or supraclavicular lymph nodes. The sequencing used tumor tissue, collected at baseline. These receptors were taken from a person between 30 and 80 years old with non-small cell lung cancer.

This rearrangement joins TRBV11-2 to TRBJ2-7, with a weak D call TRBD2 (5 bases). The CDR3 sequence is 13 residues long. V dropped 0 bases and J dropped 9 bases, with 12 bases sitting between them. Germline values: CDR1 SGHAT, CDR2 FQNNGV. Here the CDR3 reads CASSLDPGSGQYF. The CDR3 DNA sequence: TGTGCCAGCAGCTTAGATCCGGGATCAGGGCAGTACTTC.

This clone appeared a single time. The gene calls are TRBV9 and TRBJ1-3, with 7 bases matching TRBD1. This CDR3 has 15 residues. The V segment lost 1 base and the J segment 3 bases; nucleotides outside the gene matches: 4. Germline lookup yields CDR1 SGDLS and CDR2 YYNGEE. This CDR3 reads CASSVFPGGGNTIYF. Written as DNA, the CDR3 is TGTGCCAGCAGCGTATTTCCAGGGGGTGGAAACACCATATATTTT.

The gene calls are TRBV9 and TRBJ1-1, with 8 bases aligning to TRBD1. V was clipped by 2 bases and J by 4 bases; unmatched bases: 1. The CDR3 is made up of 13 amino acids. From germline, CDR1 is SGDLS and CDR2 YYNGEE. DNA for the CDR3: TGTGCCAGCAGCGTCGACAGGGGCACTGAAGCTTTCTTT. The encoded protein is CASSVDRGTEAFF.

This rearrangement joins TRBV10-3 to TRBJ2-3, with TRBD2 as a possible D gene (6 bases). Looked up from germline, CDR1 is ENHRY and CDR2 is SYGVKD. V was cut by 6 bases and J by 0 bases, with 16 bases left in between. CDR3 size: 16 residues. The CDR3 sequence is CAIRSHGTPSTDTQYF. DNA of the CDR3: TGTGCCATCAGATCTCACGGGACTCCGAGCACAGATACGCAGTATTTT.

CDR3 region: CASSPPGPGPSYNEQFF. CDR3 DNA sequence: TGTGCCAGCTCACCTCCGGGCCCCGGACCCTCCTACAATGAGCAGTTCTTC. This chain joins TRBV18 and TRBJ2-1; D gene unclear. CDR3 length: 17 amino acids. The V end was cut by 3 bases, the J end by 0 bases, with 15 bases between. From germline, CDR1 is KGHSH and CDR2 LQKENI. The whole variable domain, filled in from reference TRBV18 and TRBJ2-1, reads NAGVMQNPRHLVRRRGQEARLRCSPMKGHSHVYWYRQLPEEGLKFMVYLQKENIIDESGMPKERFSAEFPKEGPSILRIQQVVRGDSAAYFCASSPPGPGPSYNEQFFGPGTRLTVL.

This clone occurred once. The chain has TRBV6-5 and TRBJ1-6; D not resolved. The germline V gene has CDR1 MNHEY and CDR2 SVGAGI. The CDR3 covers 15 residues. V was shortened by 2 bases and J by 6 bases, with 11 bases between the two germline ends. The CDR3: CASSYGSKINSPLHF. DNA for the CDR3: TGTGCCAGCAGTTACGGCAGTAAGATTAATTCACCCCTCCACTTT.

The chain joins TRBV7-2 to TRBJ2-7, with 8 bases identical to TRBD1. CDR3 length equals 14 residues. Germline V lookup: CDR1 SGHTA, CDR2 FQGNSA. The ends lost 4 bases at V and 1 base at J; junction bases unmatched: 3. In DNA form, the CDR3 reads TGTGCCAGCAGCTGGGGGACAGGTTCCTACGAGCAGTACTTC. Amino acids: CASSWGTGSYEQYF.

This chain joins TRBV19 and TRBJ1-1; a possible D gene is TRBD1 (5 bases). V lost 1 base, J lost 4 bases, and 16 bases lay in between. This CDR3 has 16 residues. Germline CDR1 reads LNHDA; CDR2 reads SQIVND (reference sequence). CDR3: CASSIVQAKLATEAFF. Here the CDR3 DNA reads TGTGCCAGTAGTATAGTACAGGCAAAGCTAGCCACTGAAGCTTTCTTT.

The chain has TRBV6-4 and TRBJ2-1, with TRBD2 matching over 7 bases. Germline assignment: CDR1 MRHNA and CDR2 SNTAGT. V lost 2 bases and J lost 6; bases outside the gene matches: 7. The CDR3 is 15 amino acids. CDR3: CASSDAQRGVNEQFF. The CDR3 DNA sequence: TGTGCCAGCAGTGACGCCCAGCGGGGAGTCAATGAGCAGTTCTTC.

The V gene is TRBV27, the J gene TRBJ1-2; D gene uncertain. The germline CDR1 and CDR2 sequences are MNHEY and SMNVEV (reference sequence). V lost 2 bases and J lost 5, with 12 bases in between. The CDR3 runs to 14 residues. CDR3 in amino acids: CASSLNRGSYGYTF. CDR3 bases: TGTGCCAGCAGTTTAAATCGAGGGTCTTATGGCTACACCTTC.

The V call is TRBV7-9, the J call TRBJ1-4; D ambiguous. Germline V gives CDR1 SEHNR, CDR2 FQNEAQ (reference sequence). V lost 1 base and J lost 7, with 7 bases in between. The CDR3 is 13 amino acids. In nucleotides, the CDR3 is TGTGCCAGCAGCTTAGGGATGGGTGAAAAACTGTTTTTT. The encoded protein is CASSLGMGEKLFF.

The rearrangement joins TRBV23-1 to TRBJ2-1; D is possibly TRBD1 (6 bases). TRBV23-1 is assigned to the ORF class and has an uncertain function. V gave up 7 bases and J gave up 6 bases, with 16 bases separating them. This CDR3 contains 14 residues. CDR3 region: CASIQGFPPNEQFF. DNA of the CDR3: TGCGCCAGCATACAGGGCTTTCCTCCCAATGAGCAGTTCTTC.

The table lists this clone with a few counts. V gene TRBV21-1 combines with J gene TRBJ1-2; TRBD1 was called by the table and not checked on the DNA. TRBV21-1 has pseudogene status. CDR3 size: 17 residues. The DNA of the CDR3 is TGTGCCAGCAGCCCGGAGGACAGGGTTCCAGCTAACTATGGCTACACCTTC. The encoded protein is CASSPEDRVPANYGYTF.

This chain uses TRBV19 with TRBJ2-3; 8 nucleotides align to TRBD2. V lost 6 bases, J lost 5 bases, and 10 bases stayed unmatched. Germline V gene sequence: CDR1 LNHDA, CDR2 SQIVND (reference sequence). This CDR3 is built from 15 residues. DNA of the CDR3: TGTGCCAGTAGCTCTCATAGCGGGATTAAAGATACGCAGTATTTT. Residues: CASSSHSGIKDTQYF.

This clone was picked up one time. The chain carries TRBV6-5 and TRBJ2-2; D is tentatively TRBD1 or TRBD2 (6 bases each). Germline V gene lookup returns CDR1 MNHEY and CDR2 SVGAGI. Trimming pared 0 bases from V and 6 bases from J, leaving 11 bases between. The CDR3 sequence is 15 residues long. As DNA, the CDR3 is TGTGCCAGCAGTTACTCGAGGGGGGCGGCCGGGGAGCTGTTTTTT. Translation: CASSYSRGAAGELFF.